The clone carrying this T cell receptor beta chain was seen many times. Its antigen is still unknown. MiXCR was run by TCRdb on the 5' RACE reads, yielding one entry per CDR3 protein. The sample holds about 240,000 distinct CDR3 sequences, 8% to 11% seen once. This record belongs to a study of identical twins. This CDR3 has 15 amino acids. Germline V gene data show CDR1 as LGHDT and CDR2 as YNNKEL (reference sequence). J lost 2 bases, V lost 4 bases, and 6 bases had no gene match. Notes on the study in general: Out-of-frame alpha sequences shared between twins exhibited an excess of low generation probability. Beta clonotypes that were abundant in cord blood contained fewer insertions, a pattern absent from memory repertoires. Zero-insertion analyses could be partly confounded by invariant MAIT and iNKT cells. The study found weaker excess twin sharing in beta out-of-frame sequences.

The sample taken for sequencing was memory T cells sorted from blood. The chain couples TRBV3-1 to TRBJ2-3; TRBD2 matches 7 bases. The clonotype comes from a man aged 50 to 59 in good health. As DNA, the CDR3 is TGTGCCAGCAGCCGGCTAGCGGAAAACACAGATACGCAGTATTTT. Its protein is CASSRLAENTDTQYF.